This is a list of T cell receptor beta chains from one sample in a study of graft-versus-host responses after intestinal transplantation. Method: immunoSEQ multiplex PCR; TCRdb's copy keeps in-frame clones and lacks some. The top ten hold about 0.9% of the sample, which has around 100,000 clones, roughly 87% seen once. No antigen is known for these receptors. The material was unstimulated CD4+ T cells sorted from spleen or lymph node cells, obtained before intestinal transplant. The receptors were sampled from a human donor who received an intestinal transplant. The CDR3 runs from the conserved cysteine through the conserved F or W. A D gene is named only where the DNA matches it firmly. Not all rows give a size; the values are once, few, many and, for expanded clones, a class.

size	D	V	J	CDR3	DNA
-	-	TRBV6-1	TRBJ1-1	CASSPQGAEAFF	TGTGCCAGCAGTCCACAGGGAGCTGAAGCTTTCTTT
-	TRBD2	TRBV5-1	TRBJ2-2	CASKTGLAGASGELFF	TGCGCCAGCAAAACGGGACTAGCGGGAGCATCCGGGGAGCTGTTTTTT
-	-	TRBV6-4	TRBJ2-3	CASSKTSTDTQYF	TGTGCCAGCAGCAAGACTAGCACAGATACGCAGTATTTT
few	-	TRBV10-3	TRBJ1-3	CAISESLGLGGDSGNTIYF	TGTGCCATCAGTGAGTCGCTGGGGTTAGGCGGCGACTCTGGAAACACCATATATTTT
-	TRBD1	TRBV18	TRBJ2-7	CASSPVRQGAGLSREQYF	TGTGCCAGCTCACCAGTGAGACAGGGGGCTGGGTTATCTAGGGAGCAGTACTTC
-	-	TRBV6-1	TRBJ2-7	CASRILGNRYEQYF	TGTGCCAGCAGAATACTAGGAAACCGCTACGAGCAGTACTTC
-	TRBD1	TRBV18	TRBJ2-2	CASSPGTGATGELFF	TGTGCCAGCTCACCTGGGACAGGGGCCACCGGGGAGCTGTTTTTT
-	-	TRBV29-1	TRBJ2-1	CSVTGRSSYNEQFF	TGCAGCGTAACGGGACGGAGCTCCTACAATGAGCAGTTCTTC
-	TRBD1	TRBV5-6	TRBJ1-1	CASSSSDRAAAFF	TGTGCCAGCAGCTCATCGGACAGGGCCGCAGCTTTCTTT
once	-	TRBV7-3	TRBJ2-2	CASSSTNTGELFF	TGTGCCAGCAGCTCGACGAACACCGGGGAGCTGTTTTTT
once	-	TRBV7-6	TRBJ2-3	CASSFQGGITDTQYF	TGTGCCAGCAGCTTCCAGGGGGGTATTACAGATACGCAGTATTTT
-	-	TRBV6-1	TRBJ1-5	CASSETRERQPQHF	TGTGCCAGCAGTGAAACCAGGGAGCGACAGCCCCAGCATTTT
once	-	TRBV7-2	TRBJ2-1	CASSLDLASNEQFF	TGTGCCAGCAGCTTAGATCTGGCTTCCAATGAGCAGTTCTTC
-	TRBD1	TRBV19	TRBJ2-3	CASSTTIPGQAYTDTQYF	TGTGCCAGTAGTACAACAATTCCGGGACAGGCTTACACAGATACGCAGTATTTT
-	-	TRBV27	TRBJ2-3	CASSGRSRWSSQYF	TGTGCCAGCAGTGGGAGGTCGCGGTGGTCTTCGCAGTATTTT
-	TRBD1	TRBV11-2	TRBJ1-6	CASSLERAGQGTSPLHF	TGTGCCAGCAGCTTAGAAAGAGCGGGACAGGGAACTTCACCCCTCCACTTT
-	-	TRBV5-1	TRBJ2-3	CASSSLADTDTQYF	TGCGCCAGCAGCTCATTAGCGGACACAGATACGCAGTATTTT
-	-	TRBV18	TRBJ1-1	CASSPIWRDRPEAFF	TGTGCCAGCTCACCAATATGGCGGGATAGACCTGAAGCTTTCTTT
-	TRBD1	TRBV5-4	TRBJ1-4	CASSLAGTGGAREKLFF	TGTGCCAGCAGCTTGGCCGGGACAGGGGGCGCCCGGGAAAAACTGTTTTTT
-	-	TRBV10-2	TRBJ2-7	CASRINYEQYF	TGCGCCAGCAGAATTAACTACGAGCAGTACTTC
-	TRBD2	TRBV18	TRBJ2-5	CASSPKGTRETQYF	TGTGCCAGCTCACCAAAAGGGACTAGGGAGACCCAGTACTTC
-	-	TRBV5-3	TRBJ1-1	CASSSDTEAFF	TGTGCCAGCAGCTCAGACACTGAAGCTTTCTTT
-	-	TRBV28	TRBJ2-7	CASTGSYEQYF	TGTGCTTCCACCGGCAGCTACGAGCAGTACTTC
-	-	TRBV5-6	TRBJ2-2	CASSLVARGDTGELFF	TGTGCCAGCAGCTTGGTTGCCAGGGGTGACACCGGGGAGCTGTTTTTT
few	-	TRBV2	TRBJ1-2	CASSETENYGYTF	TGTGCCAGCAGCGAGACAGAGAACTATGGCTACACCTTC
once	TRBD2	TRBV7-2	TRBJ2-5	CASSLGPPGLGGAETQYF	TGTGCCAGCAGCTTAGGCCCCCCGGGACTAGGAGGGGCTGAGACCCAGTACTTC